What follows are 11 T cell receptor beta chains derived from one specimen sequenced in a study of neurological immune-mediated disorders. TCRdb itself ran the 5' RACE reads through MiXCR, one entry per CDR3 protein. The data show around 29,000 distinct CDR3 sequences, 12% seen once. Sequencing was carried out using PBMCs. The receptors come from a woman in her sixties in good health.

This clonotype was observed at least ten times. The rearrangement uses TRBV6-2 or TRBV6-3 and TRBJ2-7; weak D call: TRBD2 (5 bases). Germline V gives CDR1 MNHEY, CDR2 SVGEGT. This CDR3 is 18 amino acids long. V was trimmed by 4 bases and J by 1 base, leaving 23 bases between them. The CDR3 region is CASSSATSDGGASYEQYF. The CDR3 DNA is TGTGCCAGCAGTTCGGCCACGTCGGACGGAGGCGCATCCTACGAGCAGTACTTC.

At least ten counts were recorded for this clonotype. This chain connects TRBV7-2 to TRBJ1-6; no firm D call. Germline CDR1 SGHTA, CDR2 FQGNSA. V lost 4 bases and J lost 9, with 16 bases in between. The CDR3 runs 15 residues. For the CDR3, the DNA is TGTGCCAGCAGCTCCTGGGATTCTAATGGTTCACCCCTCCACTTT. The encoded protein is CASSSWDSNGSPLHF.

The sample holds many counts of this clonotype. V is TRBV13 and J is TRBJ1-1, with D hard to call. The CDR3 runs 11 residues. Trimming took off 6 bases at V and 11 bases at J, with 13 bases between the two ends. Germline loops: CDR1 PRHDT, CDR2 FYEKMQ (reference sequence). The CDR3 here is CASSLGRTAFF. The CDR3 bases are TGTGCCAGCAGTCTCGGGCGAACGGCTTTCTTT.

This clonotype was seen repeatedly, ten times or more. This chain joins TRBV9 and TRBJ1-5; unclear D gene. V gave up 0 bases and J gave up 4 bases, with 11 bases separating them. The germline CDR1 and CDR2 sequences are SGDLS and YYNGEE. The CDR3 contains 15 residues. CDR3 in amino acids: CASSVGEGANQPQHF. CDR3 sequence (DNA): TGTGCCAGCAGCGTAGGGGAGGGCGCGAATCAGCCCCAGCATTTT.

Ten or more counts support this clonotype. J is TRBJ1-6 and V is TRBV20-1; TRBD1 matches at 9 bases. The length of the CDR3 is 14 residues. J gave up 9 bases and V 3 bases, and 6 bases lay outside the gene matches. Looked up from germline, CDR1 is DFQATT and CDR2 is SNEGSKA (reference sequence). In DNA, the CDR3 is TGCAGTGCTAGTCGTACAGGGGGCTTTTCACCCCTCCACTTT. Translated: CSASRTGGFSPLHF.

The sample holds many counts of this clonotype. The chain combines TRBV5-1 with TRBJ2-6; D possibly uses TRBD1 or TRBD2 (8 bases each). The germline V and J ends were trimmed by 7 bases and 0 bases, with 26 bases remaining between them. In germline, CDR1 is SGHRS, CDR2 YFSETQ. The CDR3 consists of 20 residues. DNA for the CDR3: TGCGCCAGCCCGGGAGGGGGTCCGGGACAGGACTACTCTGGGGCCAACGTCCTGACTTTC. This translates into CASPGGGPGQDYSGANVLTF. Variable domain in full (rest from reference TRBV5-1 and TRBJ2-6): KAGVTQTPRYLIKTRGQQVTLSCSPISGHRSVSWYQQTPGQGLQFLFEYFSETQRNKGNFPGRFSGRQFSNSRSEMNVSTLELGDSALYLCASPGGGPGQDYSGANVLTFGAGSRLTVL.

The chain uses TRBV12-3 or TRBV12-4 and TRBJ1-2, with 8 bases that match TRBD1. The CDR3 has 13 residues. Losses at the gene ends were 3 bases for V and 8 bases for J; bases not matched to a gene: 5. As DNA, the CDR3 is TGTGCCAGCAGTTTTACAGGGGGGGACGGCTACACCTTC. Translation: CASSFTGGDGYTF.

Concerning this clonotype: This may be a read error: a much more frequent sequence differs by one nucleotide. DNA for the CDR3: TGTGCCAGCAGCTTCGACAGTACTGAAGCTTTCTTT. This encodes CASSFDSTEAFF. The V and J genes are TRBV12-3 or TRBV12-4 and TRBJ1-1, with a tentative D call TRBD1 (5 bases). The CDR3 is 12 residues long. V shed 6 bases and J shed 5 bases, with 10 bases lying between them.

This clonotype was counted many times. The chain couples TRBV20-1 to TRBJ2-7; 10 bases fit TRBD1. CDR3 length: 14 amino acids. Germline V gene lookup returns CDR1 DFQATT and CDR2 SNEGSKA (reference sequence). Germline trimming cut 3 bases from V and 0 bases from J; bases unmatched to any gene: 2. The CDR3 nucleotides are TGCAGTGCTAGGGACAGGGGGACCTCCTACGAGCAGTACTTC. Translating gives CSARDRGTSYEQYF.

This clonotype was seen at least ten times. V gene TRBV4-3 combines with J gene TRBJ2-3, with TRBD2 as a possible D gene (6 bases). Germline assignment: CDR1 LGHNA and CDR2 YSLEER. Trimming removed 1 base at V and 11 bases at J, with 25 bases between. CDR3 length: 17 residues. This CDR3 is CASSQGKALAPTGWQYF. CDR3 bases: TGCGCCAGCAGCCAAGGAAAAGCCCTAGCGCCGACGGGATGGCAGTATTTT.

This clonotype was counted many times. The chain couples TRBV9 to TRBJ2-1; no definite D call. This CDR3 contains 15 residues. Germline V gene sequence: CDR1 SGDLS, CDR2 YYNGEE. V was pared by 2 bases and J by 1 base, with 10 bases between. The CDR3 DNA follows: TGTGCCAGCAGCGTCGGAGTTGGGTCCTACAATGAGCAGTTCTTC. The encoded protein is CASSVGVGSYNEQFF.